This TCR beta chain was captured in a study of T-cell reconstitution after alpha-beta-depleted transplantation in children (dated by TCRdb to about 2016). At the level of the whole study: T-cell immune reconstitution after TCRalphabeta/CD19-depleted allogeneic hematopoietic cell transplantation in children was quantitatively tracked in the study by means of TCR repertoire profiling.

General findings and caveats noted by the study authors: Apparently early alphabetaT-cell count recovery about two months after transplant reportedly relied on only several hundred rapidly expanded clones derived from non-depleted graft cells. Hyperexpanded clone frequencies declined over subsequent months; after one year, T-cell counts and TCRbeta diversity were mostly attributed to newly produced T cells. In some patients, the high TCRbeta diversity seen at day 60 was put down to recipient T cells and intrathymic progenitors that had survived conditioning.

Receptor libraries were prepared by PCR. Sequencing was carried out with an Illumina HiSeq 2500. Molecular barcoding was employed in the preparation of TCR libraries, with unique molecular identifiers being used to normalize TCRbeta repertoire quantification. In-frame beta chains were kept once TCRdb had trimmed the public reads at Q25 with fastp and called clones with MiXCR. Merged by CDR3 protein, the rows form single entries marked with the most common genes and DNA. The sample table records some 200,000 distinct CDR3 sequences; under 13% of these occur just once. Of the sample, approximately 30% is held by the ten largest clones. Reading the label with the study, this specimen's treatment or condition is: allogeneic hematopoietic cell transplantation with graft depleted of TCRalphabeta T cells and CD19 B cells. Transplant recipients were children who received TCRalphabeta/CD19-depleted allogeneic hematopoietic cell grafts.

This clonotype was observed at least ten times. Its antigen has not been determined. Per-base qualities were not stored, and no clone one base away is much larger. The CDR3 goes from the cysteine to the phenylalanine over 13 residues. The sequence is cut down to CDR3 DNA, 39 bases in frame from base 1. Sequences DFQATT (CDR1) and SNEGSKA (CDR2) are obtained from the germline V gene (reference sequence). V is reduced by 3 bases and J by 3 bases, leaving a spacing of 12 bases between them. Sequenced here: PBMCs, sampled before TCRalphabeta/CD19-depleted stem cell transplant. This TCR came from a child under two years old with acute myeloid leukemia, due to receive a stem cell transplant. The rearrangement combines TRBV20-1 with TRBJ2-7, with TRBD1 tentatively as D gene (5 bases match). The CDR3 reads CSARAQGNYEQYF. The nucleotide sequence is TGCAGTGCTAGGGCCCAGGGAAACTACGAGCAGTACTTC.